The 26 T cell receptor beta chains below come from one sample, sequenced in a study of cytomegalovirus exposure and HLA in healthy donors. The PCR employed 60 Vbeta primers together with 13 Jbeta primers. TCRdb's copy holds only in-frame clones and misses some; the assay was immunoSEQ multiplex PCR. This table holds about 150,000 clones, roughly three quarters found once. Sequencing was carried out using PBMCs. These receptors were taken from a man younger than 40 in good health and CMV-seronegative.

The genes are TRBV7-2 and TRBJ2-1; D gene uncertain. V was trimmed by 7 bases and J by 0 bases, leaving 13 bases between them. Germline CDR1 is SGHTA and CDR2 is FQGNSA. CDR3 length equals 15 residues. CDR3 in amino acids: CASTTSGSSYNEQFF. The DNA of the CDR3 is TGTGCCAGCACCACGTCGGGTAGCTCCTACAATGAGCAGTTCTTC.

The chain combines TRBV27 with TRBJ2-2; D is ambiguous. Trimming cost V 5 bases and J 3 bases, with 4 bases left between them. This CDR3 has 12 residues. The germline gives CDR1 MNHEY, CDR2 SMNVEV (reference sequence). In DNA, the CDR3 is TGTGCCAGCAGTCCATACACCGGGGAGCTGTTTTTT. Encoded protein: CASSPYTGELFF.

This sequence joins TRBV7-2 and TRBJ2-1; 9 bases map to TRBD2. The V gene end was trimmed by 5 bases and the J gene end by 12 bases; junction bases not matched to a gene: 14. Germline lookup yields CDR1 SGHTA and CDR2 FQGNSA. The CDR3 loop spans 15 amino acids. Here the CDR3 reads CASSPPFSGSSGQFF. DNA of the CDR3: TGTGCCAGCAGCCCCCCCTTTAGCGGGAGTTCTGGGCAGTTCTTC.

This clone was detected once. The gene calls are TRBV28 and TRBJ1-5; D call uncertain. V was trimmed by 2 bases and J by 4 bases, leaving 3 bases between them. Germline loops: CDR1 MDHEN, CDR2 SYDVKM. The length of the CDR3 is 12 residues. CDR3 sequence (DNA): TGTGCCAGCAGTTTACAGAATCAGCCCCAGCATTTT. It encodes CASSLQNQPQHF.

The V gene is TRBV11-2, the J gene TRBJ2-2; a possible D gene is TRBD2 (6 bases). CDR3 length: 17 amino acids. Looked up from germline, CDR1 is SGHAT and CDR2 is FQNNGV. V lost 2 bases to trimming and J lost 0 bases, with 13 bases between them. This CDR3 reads CASSLRDGGTNTGELFF. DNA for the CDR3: TGTGCCAGCAGCTTAAGGGACGGGGGAACGAACACCGGGGAGCTGTTTTTT.

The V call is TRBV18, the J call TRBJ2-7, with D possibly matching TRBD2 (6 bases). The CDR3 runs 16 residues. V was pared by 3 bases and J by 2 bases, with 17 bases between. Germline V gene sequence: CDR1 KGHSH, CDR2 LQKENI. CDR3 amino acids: CASSPGGGTVTYEQYF. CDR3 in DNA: TGTGCCAGCTCACCGGGGGGAGGAACAGTTACCTACGAGCAGTACTTC.

The CDR3 is CASSLGGGFETQYF. The CDR3 DNA reads TGTGCCAGCAGTTTAGGGGGGGGATTTGAGACCCAGTACTTC. V and J are TRBV28 and TRBJ2-5; the match to TRBD2 covers 7 bases. Per germline, CDR1 MDHEN and CDR2 SYDVKM. With 2 bases clipped from V and 5 bases from J, the junction kept 5 bases outside the gene matches. CDR3 size: 14 residues.

The CDR3, as DNA: TGTGCCAGCAGTTTTCGAGGGGGCGTGAACACTGAAGCTTTCTTT. Encoded protein: CASSFRGGVNTEAFF. J is TRBJ1-1 and V is TRBV28, with TRBD1 matching 7 bases. Germline V gene sequence: CDR1 MDHEN, CDR2 SYDVKM. The CDR3 runs 15 residues. Losses at the gene ends were 3 bases for V and 0 bases for J; bases not matched to a gene: 4. Full variable domain (remainder filled in from reference TRBV28 and TRBJ1-1): DVKVTQSSRYLVKRTGEKVFLECVQDMDHENMFWYRQDPGLGLRLIYFSYDVKMKEKGDIPEGYSVSREKKERFSLILESASTNQTSMYLCASSFRGGVNTEAFFGQGTRLTVV.

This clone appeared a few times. CDR3 nucleotide sequence: TGTGCCAGCAGCGAGTTAGCGGGAGGGGACGAGCAGTACTTC. It specifies CASSELAGGDEQYF. The rearrangement joins TRBV5-6 to TRBJ2-7; 11 bases match TRBD2. V trimming: 4 bases; J trimming: 5 bases; junction bases outside the gene matches: 5. This CDR3 has 14 amino acids. Germline CDR1 SGHDT, CDR2 YYEEEE.

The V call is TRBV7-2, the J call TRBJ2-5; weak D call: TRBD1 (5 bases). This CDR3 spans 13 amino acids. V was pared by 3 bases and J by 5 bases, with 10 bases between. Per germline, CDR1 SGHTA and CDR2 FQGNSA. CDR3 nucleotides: TGTGCCAGCAGCTTGACAGTCGACGAGACCCAGTACTTC. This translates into CASSLTVDETQYF.

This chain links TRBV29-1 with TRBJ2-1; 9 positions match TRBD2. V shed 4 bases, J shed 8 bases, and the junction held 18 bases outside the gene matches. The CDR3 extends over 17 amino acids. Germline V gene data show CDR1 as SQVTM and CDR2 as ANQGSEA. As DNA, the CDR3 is TGCAGCGTTGCCAGGGGACTAGCCGGGCCCCCAGGCGATGAGCAGTTCTTC. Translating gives CSVARGLAGPPGDEQFF.

DNA for the CDR3: TGTGCCAGCAGCTTAGTCGGGGTCAGAAAACTGTTTTTT. Its protein product is CASSLVGVRKLFF. The rearrangement links TRBV7-9 to TRBJ1-4; D remains ambiguous. The germline CDR1 and CDR2 sequences are SEHNR and FQNEAQ (reference sequence). This CDR3 contains 13 residues. The germline V and J ends were trimmed by 1 base and 10 bases, with 10 bases remaining between them.

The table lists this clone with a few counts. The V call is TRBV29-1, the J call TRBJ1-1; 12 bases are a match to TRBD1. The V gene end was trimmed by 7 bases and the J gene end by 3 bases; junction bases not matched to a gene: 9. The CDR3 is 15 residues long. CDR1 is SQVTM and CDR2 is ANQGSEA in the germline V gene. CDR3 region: CSGFGTGGRDTEAFF. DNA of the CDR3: TGCAGCGGCTTCGGGACAGGGGGCAGAGACACTGAAGCTTTCTTT.

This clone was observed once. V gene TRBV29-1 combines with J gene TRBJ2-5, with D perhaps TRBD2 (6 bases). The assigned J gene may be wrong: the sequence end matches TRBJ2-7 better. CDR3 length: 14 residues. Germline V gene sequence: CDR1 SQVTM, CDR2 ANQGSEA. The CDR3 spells CSVVIFGSSYEQYF. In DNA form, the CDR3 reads TGCAGCGTTGTAATATTCGGGAGCTCCTACGAGCAGTACTTC.

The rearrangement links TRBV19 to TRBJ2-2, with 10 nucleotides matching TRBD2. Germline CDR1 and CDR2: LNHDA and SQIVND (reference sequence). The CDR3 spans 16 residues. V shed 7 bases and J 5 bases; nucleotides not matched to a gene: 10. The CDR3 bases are TGTGCCAGTACTAGGGGTACTAGCGGGATTACCGGGGAGCTGTTTTTT. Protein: CASTRGTSGITGELFF.

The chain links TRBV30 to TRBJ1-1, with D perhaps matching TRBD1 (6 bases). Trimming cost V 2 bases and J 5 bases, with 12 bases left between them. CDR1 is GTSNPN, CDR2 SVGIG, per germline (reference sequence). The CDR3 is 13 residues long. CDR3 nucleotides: TGTGCCTGGAGTTCTCAGGGGTGGACTGAAGCTTTCTTT. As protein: CAWSSQGWTEAFF.

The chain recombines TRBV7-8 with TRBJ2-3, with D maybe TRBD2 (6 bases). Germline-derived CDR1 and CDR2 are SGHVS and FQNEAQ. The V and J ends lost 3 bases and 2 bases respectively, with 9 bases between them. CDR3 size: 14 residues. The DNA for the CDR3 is TGTGCCAGCAGCTTTGCGGGATACACAGATACGCAGTATTTT. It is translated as CASSFAGYTDTQYF.

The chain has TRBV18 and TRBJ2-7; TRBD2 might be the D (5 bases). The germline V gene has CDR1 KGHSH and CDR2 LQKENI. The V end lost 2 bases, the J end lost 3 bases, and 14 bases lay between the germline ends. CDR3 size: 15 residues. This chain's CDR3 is CASSPNLGGHYEQYF. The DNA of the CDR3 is TGTGCCAGCTCACCAAACCTAGGCGGGCACTACGAGCAGTACTTC. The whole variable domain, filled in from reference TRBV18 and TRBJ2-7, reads NAGVMQNPRHLVRRRGQEARLRCSPMKGHSHVYWYRQLPEEGLKFMVYLQKENIIDESGMPKERFSAEFPKEGPSILRIQQVVRGDSAAYFCASSPNLGGHYEQYFGPGTRLTVT.

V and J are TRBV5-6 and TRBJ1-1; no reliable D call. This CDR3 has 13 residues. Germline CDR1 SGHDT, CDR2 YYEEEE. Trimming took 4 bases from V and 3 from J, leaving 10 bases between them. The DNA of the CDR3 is TGTGCCAGCAGCACTAATTATTACACTGAAGCTTTCTTT. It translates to CASSTNYYTEAFF.

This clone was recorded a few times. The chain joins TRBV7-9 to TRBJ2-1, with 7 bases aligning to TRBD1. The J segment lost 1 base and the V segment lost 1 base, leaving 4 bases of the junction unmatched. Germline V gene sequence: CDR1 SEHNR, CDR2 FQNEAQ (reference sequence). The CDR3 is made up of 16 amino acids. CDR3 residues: CASSLGTGFSYNEQFF. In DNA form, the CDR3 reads TGTGCCAGCAGCTTAGGGACAGGCTTTTCCTACAATGAGCAGTTCTTC.

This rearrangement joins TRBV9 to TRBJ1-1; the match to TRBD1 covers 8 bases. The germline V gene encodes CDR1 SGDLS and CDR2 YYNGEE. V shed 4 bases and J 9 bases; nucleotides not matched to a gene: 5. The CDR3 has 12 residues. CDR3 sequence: CASSSGTGKAFF. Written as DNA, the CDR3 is TGTGCCAGCAGCTCAGGGACAGGAAAAGCTTTCTTT.

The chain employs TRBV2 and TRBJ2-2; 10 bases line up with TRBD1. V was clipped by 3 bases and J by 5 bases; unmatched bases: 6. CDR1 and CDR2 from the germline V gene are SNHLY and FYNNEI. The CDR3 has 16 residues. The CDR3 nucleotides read TGTGCCAGCAGTGATTCAAGGACAGGGGGGACCGGGGAGCTGTTTTTT. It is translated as CASSDSRTGGTGELFF.

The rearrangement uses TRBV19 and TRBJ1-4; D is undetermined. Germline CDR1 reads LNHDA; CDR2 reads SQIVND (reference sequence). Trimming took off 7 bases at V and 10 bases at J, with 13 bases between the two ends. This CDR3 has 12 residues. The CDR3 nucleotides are TGTGCCAGTACCCCGTATCCGGGAAAACTGTTTTTT. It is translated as CASTPYPGKLFF.

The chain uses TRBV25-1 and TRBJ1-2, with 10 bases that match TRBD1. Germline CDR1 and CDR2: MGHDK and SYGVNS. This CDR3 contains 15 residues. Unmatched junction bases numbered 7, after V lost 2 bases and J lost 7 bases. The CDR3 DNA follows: TGTGCCAGCAGTGAACGGAGACAGGGGGCCCGTGGCTACACCTTC. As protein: CASSERRQGARGYTF.

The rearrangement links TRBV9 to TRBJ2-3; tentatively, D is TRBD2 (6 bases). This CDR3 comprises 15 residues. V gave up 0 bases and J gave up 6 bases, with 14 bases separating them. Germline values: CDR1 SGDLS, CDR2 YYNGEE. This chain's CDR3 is CASSVGGVVTDTQYF. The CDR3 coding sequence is TGTGCCAGCAGCGTAGGGGGGGTAGTCACCGATACGCAGTATTTT.

The CDR3 region has the DNA TGTGCCTGTGCACTCCCGGAGCAGTTCTTC. Translation gives CACALPEQFF. The chain recombines TRBV30 with TRBJ2-1; D is unresolved. The germline V and J ends were trimmed by 6 bases and 10 bases, with 10 bases remaining between them. The germline CDR1 and CDR2 sequences are GTSNPN and SVGIG (reference sequence). The CDR3 length is 10 residues.